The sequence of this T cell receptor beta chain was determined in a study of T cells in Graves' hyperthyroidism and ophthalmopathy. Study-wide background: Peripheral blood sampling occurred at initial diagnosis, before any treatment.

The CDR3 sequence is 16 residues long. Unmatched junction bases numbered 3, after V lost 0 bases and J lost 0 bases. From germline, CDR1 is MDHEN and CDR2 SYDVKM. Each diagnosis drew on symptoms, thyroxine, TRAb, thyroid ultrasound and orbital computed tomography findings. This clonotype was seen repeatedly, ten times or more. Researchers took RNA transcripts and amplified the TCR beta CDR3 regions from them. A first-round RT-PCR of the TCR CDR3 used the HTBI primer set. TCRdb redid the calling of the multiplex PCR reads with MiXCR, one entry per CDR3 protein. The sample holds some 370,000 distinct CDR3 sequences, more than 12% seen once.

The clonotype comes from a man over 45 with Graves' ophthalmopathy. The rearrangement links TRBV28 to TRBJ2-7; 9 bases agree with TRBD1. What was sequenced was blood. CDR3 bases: TGTGCCAGCAGTTTATGGACAGGGGGAAACTCCTACGAGCAGTACTTC. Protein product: CASSLWTGGNSYEQYF. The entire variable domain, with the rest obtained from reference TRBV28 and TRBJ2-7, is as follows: DVKVTQSSRYLVKRTGEKVFLECVQDMDHENMFWYRQDPGLGLRLIYFSYDVKMKEKGDIPEGYSVSREKKERFSLILESASTNQTSMYLCASSLWTGGNSYEQYFGPGTRLTVT.